This TCR beta chain was captured by sequencing in a study of blood T cells in healthy people across ages. Trimming cost V 3 bases and J 2 bases, with 9 bases left between them. CDR3 length: 13 residues. From germline, CDR1 is SQVTM and CDR2 ANQGSEA. Many counts were recorded for this clonotype. Using a J-beta primer mix together with a sample-barcoded 5' primer, a second PCR was run for about 6 to 11 cycles. Per sample, CDR3-containing paired-end reads numbered at least 3 million. MiXCR, applied by TCRdb to the 5' RACE reads, yields one record per CDR3 protein. The sample has 850,000 to 1,100,000 distinct CDR3 sequences; 35% to 40% are singletons.

The sequence came from a man aged 18 to 29 in good health. The sample was blood. The V call is TRBV29-1, the J call TRBJ2-3, with D perhaps matching TRBD1 (7 bases). The CDR3 DNA reads TGCAGCGTTGAGGAGGGGGCCACAGATACGCAGTATTTT. This gives the protein CSVEEGATDTQYF.